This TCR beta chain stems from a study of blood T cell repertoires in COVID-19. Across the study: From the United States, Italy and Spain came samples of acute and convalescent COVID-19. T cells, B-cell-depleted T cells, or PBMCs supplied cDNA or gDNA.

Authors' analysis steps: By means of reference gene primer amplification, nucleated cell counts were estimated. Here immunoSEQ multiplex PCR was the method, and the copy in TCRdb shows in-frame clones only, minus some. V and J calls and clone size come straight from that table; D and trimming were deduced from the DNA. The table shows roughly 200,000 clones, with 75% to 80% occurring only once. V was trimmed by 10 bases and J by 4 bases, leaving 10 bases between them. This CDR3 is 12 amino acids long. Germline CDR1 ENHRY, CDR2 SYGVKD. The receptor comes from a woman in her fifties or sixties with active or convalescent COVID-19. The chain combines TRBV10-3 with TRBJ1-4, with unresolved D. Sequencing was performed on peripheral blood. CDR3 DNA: TGTGCCACATCCCCGGGTAATGAAAAACTGTTTTTT. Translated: CATSPGNEKLFF.